The source of this T cell receptor beta chain is a study of T cell responses to AZD1222 COVID-19 vaccine. From germline, CDR1 is MNHEY and CDR2 SVGEGT. Trimming stripped 0 bases from V and 2 bases from J, with 14 bases between. This CDR3 is built from 17 residues. TCRdb's table, derived via immunoSEQ multiplex PCR, lists solely in-frame clones and lacks some. The sample includes roughly 150,000 clones, approximately 90% of them seen just once. On this clone itself: The antigen remains undetermined.

Whole-study findings and limits: The donor cohort was predominantly white British with a female majority, and clonal diversity may have been underestimated. Spike was spanned by vaccine-associated CD4 TCRs, which were dominant at 160-218 and 743-854. Breadth and depth of Spike-specific TCRs rose after two AZD1222 doses.

This clonotype was sampled from an adult in good health. This chain joins TRBV6-2 or TRBV6-3 and TRBJ2-1; D call uncertain. This sample comprised peripheral blood, obtained on day 0 of AZD1222 vaccination. CDR3 in DNA: TGTGCCAGCAGTTACTCGCGACTTCCTCCAGCCTACAATGAGCAGTTCTTC. This encodes CASSYSRLPPAYNEQFF.